Given below is one TCR beta chain in context. Its antigen is unknown. These data come from a study of T cells after yellow fever vaccination. Study background: Those fractions that held only low numbers of cells were prepared using the SMART-Seq v4 Ultra Low Input RNA kit. Notes on the study in general: Boosting was followed by the reappearance of most primary-vaccination clones (just under 98% CD4, around 90% CD8). A weaker but faster secondary response was observed, peaking on day 5 versus 15. A limited proportion of clonotypes was detected within both the CD4 and CD8 compartments.

The CDR3 runs 13 residues. V lost 1 base, J lost 0 bases, and 6 bases lay in between. The V gene's germline CDR1 is DFQATT and CDR2 SNEGSKA (reference sequence). TCRdb reanalysed the 5' RACE reads using MiXCR and keeps one entry per CDR3 protein. The sample has over 300,000 distinct CDR3 sequences, roughly 4% seen once. The sequencing here drew on PBMCs, taken on the day of the yellow fever booster vaccination. The sequence was obtained from a man aged 18 to 30 who received the YFV17D yellow fever vaccine. J is TRBJ1-1 and V is TRBV20-1, with D unclear. This CDR3 reads CSARVTVNTEAFF. For the CDR3, the DNA is TGCAGTGCTAGAGTTACGGTGAACACTGAAGCTTTCTTT.